The next 15 T cell receptor beta chains were all read from a single sample in a study of cytomegalovirus exposure and HLA in healthy donors. Generated by immunoSEQ multiplex PCR, the TCRdb table keeps only in-frame clones and is missing some. This table holds under 200,000 clones, more than 80% found once. Sequencing used PBMCs. The receptors derive from a woman in her late teens or twenties in good health and CMV-seropositive.

The gene calls are TRBV7-8 and TRBJ2-7; the D gene is possibly TRBD1 (5 bases). The V and J ends lost 1 base and 3 bases respectively, with 13 bases between them. Germline V gene lookup returns CDR1 SGHVS and CDR2 FQNEAQ. The CDR3 has 15 amino acids. CDR3 region: CASSLGTGWVYEQYF. CDR3 DNA: TGTGCCAGCAGCTTAGGAACAGGATGGGTCTACGAGCAGTACTTC. Together with reference TRBV7-8 and TRBJ2-7, the CDR3 gives the full variable domain: GAGVSQSPRYKVAKRGQDVALRCDPISGHVSLFWYQQALGQGPEFLTYFQNEAQLDKSGLPSDRFFAERPEGSVSTLKIQRTQQEDSAVYLCASSLGTGWVYEQYFGPGTRLTVT.

The chain couples TRBV29-1 to TRBJ2-5; 7 nucleotides match TRBD1. The CDR3 loop spans 12 amino acids. V lost 7 bases to trimming and J lost 2 bases; unmatched junction nucleotides: 4. CDR1 is SQVTM, CDR2 ANQGSEA, per germline. CDR3 DNA: TGCAGCGCTACAGGGGTGCAAGAGACCCAGTACTTC. Protein: CSATGVQETQYF.

This chain connects TRBV2 to TRBJ1-2, with 7 positions matching TRBD1. V trimming: 6 bases; J trimming: 1 base; junction bases outside the gene matches: 5. The germline V gene has CDR1 SNHLY and CDR2 FYNNEI. This CDR3 spans 14 amino acids. CDR3: CASRPDRINYGYTF. For the CDR3, the DNA is TGTGCCAGCAGGCCGGACAGGATTAACTATGGCTACACCTTC.

This clone has a single count. This chain connects TRBV4-2 to TRBJ1-1, with D possibly being TRBD1 (5 bases). The CDR3 consists of 14 residues. The germline V gene encodes CDR1 LGHNA and CDR2 YNFKEQ. The germline V and J ends were trimmed by 1 base and 4 bases, with 10 bases remaining between them. The CDR3 bases are TGTGCCAGCAGCCAAGTAAGCGGGGGCACTGAAGCTTTCTTT. Its protein is CASSQVSGGTEAFF.

V is TRBV6-5 and J is TRBJ1-1; a possible D gene is TRBD1 (5 bases). The germline V gene has CDR1 MNHEY and CDR2 SVGAGI. The CDR3 contains 15 residues. Trimming left V 5 bases short and J 0 bases short, with 13 bases between. Here the CDR3 reads CASSLIGGVNTEAFF. CDR3 DNA sequence: TGTGCCAGCAGTCTTATCGGAGGGGTGAACACTGAAGCTTTCTTT.

V usage is TRBV7-9 and J usage is TRBJ2-7; 9 nucleotides align to TRBD1. J lost 1 base, V lost 5 bases, and 6 bases had no gene match. CDR1 is SEHNR, CDR2 FQNEAQ, per germline (reference sequence). This CDR3 is 15 amino acids long. The DNA for the CDR3 is TGTGCCAGCAGCCTTGGACAGGGGACTTCCTACGAGCAGTACTTC. Encoded protein: CASSLGQGTSYEQYF.

This sequence joins TRBV15 and TRBJ2-6; 8 positions agree with TRBD2. Germline values: CDR1 LNHNV, CDR2 YYDKDF (reference sequence). The CDR3 runs 17 residues. The V segment lost 3 bases and the J segment 2 bases; nucleotides outside the gene matches: 6. CDR3 DNA sequence: TGTGCCACCAGCAGGCCGCCGGGAGGGGCTGGGGCCAACGTCCTGACTTTC. Its translation: CATSRPPGGAGANVLTF.

The genes are TRBV5-1 and TRBJ2-1; TRBD2 agrees at 10 bases. V was clipped by 0 bases and J by 12 bases; unmatched bases: 3. Germline CDR1 and CDR2: SGHRS and YFSETQ. The CDR3 consists of 13 residues. The CDR3 region has the DNA TGCGCCAGCAGCTTGGGACTAGCGGGCGGGCAGTTCTTC. It codes for CASSLGLAGGQFF.

This clone occurred once. V usage is TRBV29-1 and J usage is TRBJ2-2; D might be TRBD1 (6 bases). Germline V CDR1 and CDR2: SQVTM, ANQGSEA. The CDR3 runs 14 residues. V was cut by 3 bases and J by 1 base, with 9 bases left in between. The CDR3 sequence is CSVEATGNTGELFF. The CDR3 nucleotides read TGCAGCGTTGAGGCGACAGGGAACACCGGGGAGCTGTTTTTT.

This clone has only one observation. The gene calls are TRBV11-2 and TRBJ2-1, with TRBD2 identical over 11 bases. The V gene's germline CDR1 is SGHAT and CDR2 FQNNGV. V shed 5 bases and J 7 bases; nucleotides not matched to a gene: 7. This CDR3 is 15 amino acids long. CDR3 sequence reads: CASSLTSGSMNEQFF. CDR3 DNA sequence: TGTGCCAGCAGCCTTACTAGCGGGAGTATGAATGAGCAGTTCTTC.

V is TRBV28 and J is TRBJ2-7; 8 bases are shared with TRBD2. This CDR3 has 15 amino acids. Germline assignment: CDR1 MDHEN and CDR2 SYDVKM. V trimming: 5 bases; J trimming: 3 bases; junction bases outside the gene matches: 9. The CDR3 loop reads CASSPGRAEFYEQYF. In DNA, the CDR3 is TGTGCCAGCAGTCCCGGGAGGGCCGAATTCTACGAGCAGTACTTC.

CDR3 nucleotides: TGTGCCAGCAGCTCTCGATTAGGTCCCGGGGGGTCCTACGAGCAGTACTTC. Amino acids: CASSSRLGPGGSYEQYF. The rearrangement uses TRBV7-8 and TRBJ2-7; 7 bases fit TRBD2. Germline values: CDR1 SGHVS, CDR2 FQNEAQ. This CDR3 is 17 amino acids long. After removal of 4 bases from V and 1 base from J, the junction contained 13 bases not matched to a gene.

The chain recombines TRBV14 with TRBJ2-2, with D unresolved. Germline lookup yields CDR1 SGHDN and CDR2 FVKESK. The CDR3 length is 12 residues. The V and J ends lost 5 bases and 6 bases respectively, with 7 bases between them. CDR3 DNA sequence: TGTGCCAGCAGCTACCCAGCCGGGGAGCTGTTTTTT. Residues: CASSYPAGELFF.

The chain couples TRBV28 to TRBJ2-3, with D tentatively TRBD2 (7 bases). V was cut by 6 bases and J by 5 bases, with 15 bases left in between. Looked up from germline, CDR1 is MDHEN and CDR2 is SYDVKM. The CDR3 contains 14 residues. Here the CDR3 reads CASRQGGGLDTQYF. CDR3 sequence (DNA): TGTGCCAGCAGGCAAGGGGGGGGCCTAGATACGCAGTATTTT.

The chain links TRBV29-1 to TRBJ2-5; weak D call: TRBD1 (6 bases). CDR3 length: 14 amino acids. Germline CDR1 reads SQVTM; CDR2 reads ANQGSEA. Trimming left V 2 bases short and J 9 bases short, with 19 bases between. CDR3 nucleotide sequence: TGCAGCGTTGAAATGGGGGCGAGTTGGGTGGCCCAGTACTTC. Residues: CSVEMGASWVAQYF. Full variable domain (remainder filled in from reference TRBV29-1 and TRBJ2-5): SAVISQKPSRDICQRGTSLTIQCQVDSQVTMMFWYRQQPGQSLTLIATANQGSEATYESGFVIDKFPISRPNLTFSTLTVSNMSPEDSSIYLCSVEMGASWVAQYFGPGTRLLVL.